The source of this TCR beta chain is a study of T cell repertoires in cytomegalovirus infection. About the research overall: Public TCR beta signature analysis indicated the presence of both CMV infection and matching HLA type.

Study-level results: CMV-specific HLA-C-restricted TCR beta clonotypes dominated the ex vivo response. Summed frequency of shared TCR beta families picked out CMV carriers who also had the relevant HLA.

To note about this clonotype: Its matching antigen is unknown.

TCRdb passed the reads through MiXCR, listing each CDR3 protein once. The data show some 680,000 distinct CDR3 sequences, 35% seen once. The sequencing sample was made of PBMCs. This sequence originates from a human donor in good health (CMV status not recorded). Some clones in this sample may be carry-over from other donors' samples.

In DNA form, the CDR3 reads TGTGCCAGCAGTTTGGGGGTTGGAGGACCTCCCAATCAGCCCCAGCATTTT. It codes for CASSLGVGGPPNQPQHF. This chain connects TRBV28 to TRBJ1-5; weak D call: TRBD1 (5 bases). The V end lost 3 bases, the J end lost 3 bases, and 18 bases lay between the germline ends. The CDR3 totals 17 residues. Germline V gene sequence: CDR1 MDHEN, CDR2 SYDVKM.